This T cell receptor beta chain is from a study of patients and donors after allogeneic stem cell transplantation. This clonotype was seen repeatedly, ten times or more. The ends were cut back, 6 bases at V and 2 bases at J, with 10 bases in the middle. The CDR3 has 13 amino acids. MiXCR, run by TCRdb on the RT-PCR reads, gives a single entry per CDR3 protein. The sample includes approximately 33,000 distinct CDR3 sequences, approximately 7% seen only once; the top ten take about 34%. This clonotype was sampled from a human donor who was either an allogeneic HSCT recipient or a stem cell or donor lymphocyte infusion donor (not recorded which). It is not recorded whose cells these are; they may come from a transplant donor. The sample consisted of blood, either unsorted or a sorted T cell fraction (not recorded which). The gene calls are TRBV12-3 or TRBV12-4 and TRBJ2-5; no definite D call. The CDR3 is CASSLSPQETQYF. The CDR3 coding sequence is TGTGCCAGCAGCCTCTCTCCTCAAGAGACCCAGTACTTC.